The TCR beta chain under discussion was sequenced for a study of T cell changes during pregnancy in multiple sclerosis. Trimming took 1 base from V and 0 from J, leaving 10 bases between them. Germline lookup yields CDR1 MDHEN and CDR2 SYDVKM. The CDR3 runs 16 residues. Sequencing used immunoSEQ multiplex PCR; TCRdb keeps in-frame clones, though not all of them. The sample lists tens of thousands of clones; about 90% were seen once. Sequencing used CD4+ T cells from peripheral blood mononuclear cells, obtained in the third trimester of pregnancy. This receptor was identified in a female donor in good health, enrolled as a control in a pregnancy study. This chain connects TRBV28 to TRBJ2-1; no clear D gene. The CDR3 sequence: CASSLFARSSYNEQFF. The DNA for the CDR3 is TGTGCCAGCAGTTTATTCGCGCGGAGCTCCTACAATGAGCAGTTCTTC.